This TCR beta chain was sequenced for a study of blood T cell repertoires in COVID-19. The wider study: COVID-19 samples, acute and convalescent, were from the United States, Italy and Spain. PBMCs, B-cell-depleted T cells, or T cells were the source of the cDNA or gDNA that made up the material.

The germline V and J ends were trimmed by 3 bases and 3 bases, with 15 bases remaining between them. This CDR3 contains 16 residues. Germline CDR1 is SGHTA and CDR2 is FQGNSA. This clone appeared once. Sequencing used immunoSEQ multiplex PCR; TCRdb keeps in-frame clones, though not all of them. This table has around 500,000 clones, over 75% appearing once. Participant reports of clinical history set cohort assignment. Cohort 3 donors counted as recovered after two negative PCRs, clearance, or resolved symptoms. The sequenced sample was PBMCs or T cells enriched from blood (not recorded which). The chain recombines TRBV7-2 with TRBJ1-3, with D perhaps TRBD1 (5 bases). This clonotype was sampled from a woman aged 40 to 50 who had recovered from COVID-19. The CDR3 reads CASSFRTGVVGNTIYF. The CDR3 nucleotides read TGTGCCAGCAGCTTCCGCACGGGGGTGGTTGGAAACACCATATATTTT.